A selection of T cell receptor beta chains follows, all from one sample in a study of cytomegalovirus exposure and HLA in healthy donors. Only in-frame clones appear in the TCRdb table, and some are missing; sequencing was by immunoSEQ multiplex PCR. The sample holds some 150,000 clones; approximately 74% are singletons and the top ten take roughly 2.2%. What was sequenced was PBMCs. The receptors were sampled from a man aged 25-45 years in good health and CMV-seronegative. Each CDR3 is given with its conserved first and last residue. The D gene is left open where the match is weak. Rows give clone size only sometimes, using once, few, many, or a class for an expanded clone.

clone size,J gene,V gene,D gene,CDR3 length,CDR3 protein,CDR3 DNA
-,TRBJ2-7,TRBV7-9,-,14,CASSFRGNPYEQYF,TGTGCCAGCAGCTTTAGGGGGAATCCCTACGAGCAGTACTTC
-,TRBJ2-1,TRBV2,-,15,CASSSAGDYRNEQFF,TGTGCCAGCAGCTCAGCGGGTGATTATAGGAATGAGCAGTTCTTC
-,TRBJ2-3,TRBV6-5,-,14,CASSYSRFADTQYF,TGTGCCAGCAGTTACTCGCGGTTCGCAGATACGCAGTATTTT
-,TRBJ2-1,TRBV5-1,TRBD2,17,CASSTGTSGGAYNEQFF,TGCGCCAGCAGCACCGGGACTAGCGGGGGTGCCTACAATGAGCAGTTCTTC
-,TRBJ2-7,TRBV6-6,TRBD1,12,CASSSTGGEQYF,TGTGCCAGCAGCTCGACAGGGGGCGAGCAGTACTTC
few,TRBJ2-2,TRBV27,-,14,CASRRGRGTGELFF,TGTGCCAGCAGGAGGGGGCGGGGCACCGGGGAGCTGTTTTTT
-,TRBJ1-3,TRBV11-1,-,16,CASSLSVVSSGNTIYF,TGTGCCAGCAGCTTAAGCGTGGTGTCCTCTGGAAACACCATATATTTT
-,TRBJ1-1,TRBV13,-,13,CASSPGQNTEAFF,TGTGCCAGCAGCCCCGGACAGAACACTGAAGCTTTCTTT
-,TRBJ2-7,TRBV5-6,-,13,CASTLAHIYEQYF,TGTGCCAGCACCCTCGCACATATCTACGAGCAGTACTTC
-,TRBJ2-2,TRBV28,TRBD1,15,CASSRTGWGTGELFF,TGTGCCAGCAGTAGGACAGGGTGGGGCACCGGGGAGCTGTTTTTT
few,TRBJ1-6,TRBV5-5,TRBD1,15,CASSQARDRQTPLHF,TGTGCCAGCAGCCAAGCCCGGGACAGGCAAACACCCCTCCACTTT
once,TRBJ2-7,TRBV6-5,-,11,CASRKTGEQYF,TGTGCCAGCAGAAAGACTGGCGAGCAGTACTTC
once,TRBJ1-4,TRBV6-5,TRBD1,15,CASSYSGQANEKLFF,TGTGCCAGCAGTTACTCGGGACAGGCTAATGAAAAACTGTTTTTT
-,TRBJ2-2,TRBV7-8,-,16,CVNTPLMGQNTGELFF,TGTGTCAACACCCCGCTTATGGGACAGAACACCGGGGAGCTGTTTTTT
-,TRBJ1-2,TRBV28,TRBD1,16,CASSLAGTGGIGGYTF,TGTGCCAGCAGTTTAGCCGGGACAGGGGGAATCGGTGGCTACACCTTC
-,TRBJ2-5,TRBV13,TRBD2,13,CASSPGGGETQYF,TGTGCCAGCAGCCCCGGGGGGGGAGAGACCCAGTACTTC
-,TRBJ2-7,TRBV11-2,-,14,CASSHSQGSYEQYF,TGTGCCAGCAGCCATTCACAGGGCTCCTACGAGCAGTACTTC
-,TRBJ2-5,TRBV6-1,-,17,CASSESVGGPGGETQYF,TGTGCCAGCAGTGAATCTGTGGGGGGGCCTGGTGGAGAGACCCAGTACTTC
-,TRBJ1-1,TRBV29-1,-,11,CSVQLNTEAFF,TGCAGCGTACAGCTCAACACTGAAGCTTTCTTT
-,TRBJ2-7,TRBV7-2,TRBD1,14,CASSLEDRGYEQYF,TGTGCCAGCAGCTTAGAGGACAGGGGGTACGAGCAGTACTTC
-,TRBJ2-7,TRBV19,TRBD1,15,CASSPRRTGDDEQYF,TGTGCCAGTAGTCCTCGGAGGACAGGGGACGATGAGCAGTACTTC
-,TRBJ2-1,TRBV4-2,TRBD1,15,CASSQDLRTGTEQFF,TGTGCCAGCAGCCAAGATCTCCGGACAGGGACTGAGCAGTTCTTC